This T cell receptor beta chain came from a study of response to subunit inactivated influenza vaccine. Study conclusions and caveats: With each seasonal influenza vaccination, the authors suggested, few new T cells are recruited.

This clonotype was seen ten or more times. No antigen is known for it. The V gene end was trimmed by 2 bases and the J gene end by 1 base; junction bases not matched to a gene: 5. This CDR3 has 16 residues. The germline gives CDR1 KGHDR, CDR2 SFDVKD. TCRdb analysed the RT-PCR reads with MiXCR anew, one entry per CDR3 protein. The data show roughly 700,000 distinct CDR3 sequences, with about 14% seen just once and around 7.3% held by the top ten. The sequence came from a man aged 45-60 years who received an inactivated influenza vaccine. This chain uses TRBV24-1 with TRBJ2-3; 7 positions match TRBD1. Sequenced material: PBMCs from blood, taken approximately 15 days before vaccination. The CDR3 here is CATSDYRGSGTDTQYF. The CDR3, as DNA: TGTGCCACCAGTGATTACAGGGGAAGCGGCACAGATACGCAGTATTTT.